Following are 4 T cell receptor beta chains from one sample sequenced in a study of response to subunit inactivated influenza vaccine. MiXCR, run by TCRdb on the RT-PCR reads, gives a single entry per CDR3 protein. The sample contains about 520,000 distinct CDR3 sequences, around 7.9% of which appear only once. Sequencing was performed on PBMCs from blood, taken roughly 24 months after vaccination. The source of these receptors is a man between 50 and 69 years old who received an inactivated influenza vaccine.

V is TRBV12-3 or TRBV12-4 and J is TRBJ1-3, with TRBD1 as a possible D gene (5 bases). CDR3 length: 13 amino acids. Trimming took 10 bases from V and 4 from J, leaving 14 bases between them. CDR3 DNA: TGTGCCACCGACGAAAGGGACGGAAACACCATATATTTT. Its protein is CATDERDGNTIYF.

The CDR3 DNA sequence: TGCGCCAGCAGCTTGGCCGGAGAAAGCGAGCAGTACTTC. It yields the protein CASSLAGESEQYF. The V gene is TRBV5-1, the J gene TRBJ2-7, with unresolved D. The CDR3 totals 13 residues. From germline, CDR1 is SGHRS and CDR2 YFSETQ. V shed 0 bases and J shed 6 bases, with 10 bases lying between them.

V usage is TRBV25-1 and J usage is TRBJ1-4, with D uncertain. Per germline, CDR1 MGHDK and CDR2 SYGVNS. V was pared by 5 bases and J by 5 bases, with 9 bases between. The CDR3 has 13 residues. The CDR3 is CASSPSGNEKLFF. The CDR3 nucleotides are TGTGCCAGCAGTCCTTCAGGAAATGAAAAACTGTTTTTT.

The V and J genes are TRBV12-3 or TRBV12-4 and TRBJ2-3; 13 nucleotides align to TRBD2. The ends lost 7 bases at V and 2 bases at J; junction bases unmatched: 15. CDR3 length equals 19 residues. In DNA, the CDR3 is TGTGCCAGCACCCCGGGACACCGTGGACTAGCGGGAGACACAGATACGCAGTATTTT. It is translated as CASTPGHRGLAGDTDTQYF.